These 21 T cell receptor beta chains came from one sample sequenced in a study of a mutant IDH1 vaccine in newly diagnosed glioma. Measured with immunoSEQ multiplex PCR; TCRdb has only the in-frame clones, and not every one. Of about 56,000 clones detected, over 70% appear once; the ten largest clones hold 5.3%. Time point: week 47, end of study. Doses of 300 ug of mutant IDH1 20-mer peptide were given with topical imiquimod. These receptors have no known antigen. The sample was PBMCs, taken from a glioma patient whose treatment included an IDH1 peptide vaccine. These receptors all come from a man in his fifties or sixties with glioma.

The chain has TRBV5-6 and TRBJ2-1; 9 bases fit TRBD1. Per germline, CDR1 SGHDT and CDR2 YYEEEE. CDR3 length: 15 amino acids. With 3 bases clipped from V and 4 bases from J, the junction kept 5 bases outside the gene matches. The CDR3 DNA is TGTGCCAGCAGCTCCGGGACAGGGCTTTACAATGAGCAGTTCTTC. Protein sequence: CASSSGTGLYNEQFF.

J is TRBJ2-7 and V is TRBV19, with D tentatively TRBD2 (6 bases). From germline, CDR1 is LNHDA and CDR2 SQIVND (reference sequence). The CDR3 covers 13 residues. V shed 4 bases and J shed 4 bases, with 11 bases lying between them. CDR3 loop: CASSRRGTYEQYF. DNA for the CDR3: TGTGCCAGTAGTAGGAGGGGCACGTACGAGCAGTACTTC.

This chain uses TRBV29-1 with TRBJ2-3, with D possibly TRBD2 on 5 matching bases. Per germline, CDR1 SQVTM and CDR2 ANQGSEA. The CDR3 has 12 residues. The ends were cut back, 6 bases at V and 1 base at J, with 8 bases in the middle. Written as DNA, the CDR3 is TGCAGCGTCCGGACTGGCACAGATACGCAGTATTTT. It translates to CSVRTGTDTQYF.

V gene TRBV30 combines with J gene TRBJ1-5, with 7 bases identical to TRBD1. This CDR3 has 18 amino acids. Germline V gene sequence: CDR1 GTSNPN, CDR2 SVGIG (reference sequence). With 3 bases clipped from V and 0 bases from J, the junction kept 14 bases outside the gene matches. The CDR3 region has the DNA TGTGCCTGGAGATCCTCTTTCTTCGGGACAGATAGCAATCAGCCCCAGCATTTT. Translation gives CAWRSSFFGTDSNQPQHF.

The J gene is TRBJ1-5, the V gene TRBV19; no firm D call. The CDR3 has 14 amino acids. CDR1 and CDR2 from the germline V gene are LNHDA and SQIVND (reference sequence). The germline V and J ends were trimmed by 3 bases and 0 bases, with 6 bases remaining between them. CDR3 in DNA: TGTGCCAGTAGTATCATGGGTAGCAATCAGCCCCAGCATTTT. Protein sequence: CASSIMGSNQPQHF.

This clone turned up a few times. The chain combines TRBV28 with TRBJ1-2, with TRBD1 matching 9 bases. Trimming took 9 bases from V and 5 from J; bases not matched to a gene: 4. Germline V gene sequence: CDR1 MDHEN, CDR2 SYDVKM. The CDR3 is 12 amino acids. CDR3 sequence reads: CASRTGVYGYTF. The CDR3 region has the DNA TGTGCCAGTCGGACAGGGGTTTATGGCTACACCTTC.

The chain recombines TRBV10-3 with TRBJ1-3; TRBD1 might be the D (6 bases). V gave up 6 bases and J gave up 0 bases, with 9 bases separating them. CDR3 length: 14 amino acids. Germline V gives CDR1 ENHRY, CDR2 SYGVKD. The CDR3 nucleotides are TGTGCCATCAGCCCAGGGGTCTCTGGAAACACCATATATTTT. Translation: CAISPGVSGNTIYF.

The genes are TRBV6-4 and TRBJ2-5; D is unresolved. This CDR3 has 15 residues. The V gene lost 6 bases and the J gene lost 1 base, with 15 bases spanning the gap. The germline V gene encodes CDR1 MRHNA and CDR2 SNTAGT. The CDR3 nucleotides are TGTGCCAGCAGCGTCTCCCCGGGTTCCCAAGAGACCCAGTACTTC. Translated: CASSVSPGSQETQYF.

Written as DNA, the CDR3 is TGTGCCAGCAGTTTACAGGGGCAGGTTGAAGCTTTCTTT. It is translated as CASSLQGQVEAFF. V is TRBV28 and J is TRBJ1-1; D perhaps matches TRBD1 (6 bases). Trimming took off 2 bases at V and 7 bases at J, with 11 bases between the two ends. Germline assignment: CDR1 MDHEN and CDR2 SYDVKM. The length of the CDR3 is 13 residues.

The chain combines TRBV5-1 with TRBJ2-1; a possible D gene is TRBD2 (6 bases). CDR3 length equals 14 residues. Germline V gene lookup returns CDR1 SGHRS and CDR2 YFSETQ. V lost 1 base to trimming and J lost 3 bases, with 8 bases between them. In nucleotides, the CDR3 is TGCGCCAGCAGCTTGTGGGGGGACTACAATGAGCAGTTCTTC. Translated: CASSLWGDYNEQFF.

This chain uses TRBV19 with TRBJ2-6; 10 bases match TRBD1. The junction had 13 bases not matched to a gene; V was cut back by 11 bases and J by 0 bases. Germline CDR1 is LNHDA and CDR2 is SQIVND (reference sequence). This CDR3 spans 18 amino acids. The CDR3 DNA is TGTGCCTCTAGGCCACCCGGGACAGGGGTCTCTGGGGCCAACGTCCTGACTTTC. It encodes CASRPPGTGVSGANVLTF.

This rearrangement joins TRBV2 to TRBJ1-1, with D perhaps matching TRBD1 (5 bases). Trimming removed 8 bases at V and 8 bases at J, with 15 bases between. This CDR3 has 12 amino acids. The germline CDR1 and CDR2 sequences are SNHLY and FYNNEI. Here the CDR3 DNA reads TGTGCCAGCCGGGAGGGACTGGAGGAAGCTTTCTTT. Protein sequence: CASREGLEEAFF. Supplemented by reference TRBV2 and TRBJ1-1, the full variable domain reads EPEVTQTPSHQVTQMGQEVILRCVPISNHLYFYWYRQILGQKVEFLVSFYNNEISEKSEIFDDQFSVERPDGSNFTLKIRSTKLEDSAMYFCASREGLEEAFFGQGTRLTVV.

This chain links TRBV9 with TRBJ1-1; D might be TRBD1 (6 bases). Germline V gene data show CDR1 as SGDLS and CDR2 as YYNGEE. Trimming removed 4 bases from V and 6 bases from J, with 19 bases in between. CDR3 length: 15 amino acids. CDR3 bases: TGTGCCAGCAGCCCTAGTAGTCGGGGGCTCGCTGAAGCTTTCTTT. Translating gives CASSPSSRGLAEAFF.

CDR3 in DNA: TGTGCCAGCACCATGGTCGAGAACTATGGCTACACCTTC. Protein product: CASTMVENYGYTF. The gene calls are TRBV6-1 and TRBJ1-2; D gene unclear. The V and J ends lost 7 bases and 2 bases respectively, with 11 bases between them. This CDR3 spans 13 amino acids. Germline assignment: CDR1 MNHNS and CDR2 SASEGT.

As to this clone: This specimen includes other DNA sequences encoding the same CDR3. CDR3 nucleotide sequence: TGTGCCAGCAGCTTGGAGCAGCTTAGCAATCAGCCCCAGCATTTT. Translated: CASSLEQLSNQPQHF. J is TRBJ1-5 and V is TRBV7-2; no definite D call. CDR3 size: 15 residues. The ends were cut back, 3 bases at V and 0 bases at J, with 9 bases in the middle. Germline V gives CDR1 SGHTA, CDR2 FQGNSA. The whole variable domain, remainder taken from reference TRBV7-2 and TRBJ1-5, is GAGVSQSPSNKVTEKGKDVELRCDPISGHTALYWYRQSLGQGLEFLIYFQGNSAPDKSGLPSDRFSAERTGGSVSTLTIQRTQQEDSAVYLCASSLEQLSNQPQHFGDGTRLSIL.

This clone was seen a few times. J is TRBJ2-1 and V is TRBV19; D assignment may be TRBD1 or TRBD2 (5 bases each). This CDR3 is 15 amino acids long. In germline, CDR1 is LNHDA, CDR2 SQIVND (reference sequence). V lost 5 bases to trimming and J lost 8 bases, with 19 bases between them. CDR3 coding DNA: TGTGCCAGTAGTTCCGGGACGGATCCTGGTGATGAGCAGTTCTTC. Amino acid sequence: CASSSGTDPGDEQFF. The variable domain in full, with the rest retrieved from reference TRBV19 and TRBJ2-1, is DGGITQSPKYLFRKEGQNVTLSCEQNLNHDAMYWYRQDPGQGLRLIYYSQIVNDFQKGDIAEGYSVSREKKESFPLTVTSAQKNPTAFYLCASSSGTDPGDEQFFGPGTRLTVL.

The J gene is TRBJ1-5, the V gene TRBV7-2, with D possibly being TRBD1 (6 bases). The CDR3 contains 17 residues. V was trimmed by 3 bases and J by 0 bases, leaving 15 bases between them. Germline lookup yields CDR1 SGHTA and CDR2 FQGNSA. The CDR3 here is CASSLVWGQGSNQPQHF. In DNA, the CDR3 is TGTGCCAGCAGCTTGGTTTGGGGGCAAGGTAGCAATCAGCCCCAGCATTTT.

The gene calls are TRBV29-1 and TRBJ2-7; TRBD1 aligns across 7 bases. Germline-derived CDR1 and CDR2 are SQVTM and ANQGSEA. The ends lost 3 bases at V and 4 bases at J; junction bases unmatched: 9. The CDR3 loop spans 14 amino acids. The CDR3, as DNA: TGCAGCGTTGAGGGGACAGCGAGAGGGTACGAGCAGTACTTC. Amino acid sequence: CSVEGTARGYEQYF.

The genes are TRBV5-1 and TRBJ2-2; TRBD2 is a possible D gene (5 bases). From germline, CDR1 is SGHRS and CDR2 YFSETQ. Trimming removed 6 bases at V and 5 bases at J, with 11 bases between. The CDR3 has 13 residues. CDR3 in amino acids: CASTGRETGELFF. In DNA form, the CDR3 reads TGCGCCAGCACGGGCCGGGAAACCGGGGAGCTGTTTTTT.

The table lists this clone with a count of one. The chain has TRBV7-9 and TRBJ2-1, with D perhaps TRBD1 (5 bases). Per the germline V gene, CDR1 is SEHNR and CDR2 is FQNEAQ (reference sequence). The CDR3 sequence is 16 residues long. Trimming removed 4 bases at V and 1 base at J, with 14 bases between. The CDR3 DNA reads TGTGCCAGCAGCTCCTTAGGGCAGGGATCCTACAATGAGCAGTTCTTC. Translation: CASSSLGQGSYNEQFF.

The V and J genes are TRBV7-9 and TRBJ2-7, with 8 bases aligning to TRBD1. This CDR3 has 14 residues. CDR1 SEHNR and CDR2 FQNEAQ come from the germline V gene (reference sequence). The ends lost 5 bases at V and 7 bases at J; junction bases unmatched: 10. Here the CDR3 DNA reads TGTGCCAGCAGCGGGACAGGAGTCCCTACGGAGCAGTACTTC. Encoded protein: CASSGTGVPTEQYF.